The 19 T cell receptor beta chains below all came from one sample that was sequenced in a study of CD8 T cells in ankylosing spondylitis. TCRdb analysed the 5' RACE reads with MiXCR anew, one entry per CDR3 protein. The sample lists some 150,000 distinct CDR3 sequences; under 55% were seen once. Sequenced sample: synovial fluid, either unsorted or a sorted T cell fraction (not recorded which). Source of these receptors: a male donor with ankylosing spondylitis.

This rearrangement joins TRBV7-8 to TRBJ2-2, with 7 bases aligning to TRBD2. The germline gives CDR1 SGHVS, CDR2 FQNEAQ. This CDR3 comprises 15 residues. J lost 6 bases, V lost 3 bases, and 7 bases had no gene match. DNA of the CDR3: TGTGCCAGCAGCTTGGGGCCAGGGAGGGCCGGGGAGCTGTTTTTT. Its translation is CASSLGPGRAGELFF.

The chain links TRBV27 to TRBJ2-2; 8 bases map to TRBD2. V gave up 1 base and J gave up 7 bases; unmatched junction bases: 5. This CDR3 comprises 15 residues. Germline loops: CDR1 MNHEY, CDR2 SMNVEV (reference sequence). The CDR3 DNA is TGTGCCAGCAGTTTATTCAAGCGGGGGTTCGGGGAGCTGTTTTTT. Its translation is CASSLFKRGFGELFF.

This sequence joins TRBV9 and TRBJ1-2; weak D call: TRBD1 (6 bases). Looked up from germline, CDR1 is SGDLS and CDR2 is YYNGEE. The V end was cut by 0 bases, the J end by 7 bases, with 13 bases between. The CDR3 runs 14 residues. The DNA for the CDR3 is TGTGCCAGCAGCGTAGCTACAGGGTTGGGTGGCTACACCTTC. Protein product: CASSVATGLGGYTF.

In this sample, this clonotype turned up a few times. V gene TRBV13 combines with J gene TRBJ2-7; TRBD2 matches 14 bases. V lost 2 bases, J lost 5 bases, and 5 bases stayed unmatched. The CDR3 covers 16 residues. Per germline, CDR1 PRHDT and CDR2 FYEKMQ (reference sequence). CDR3 region: CASSLRLAGGPDEQYF. For the CDR3, the DNA is TGTGCCAGCAGCTTAAGACTAGCGGGAGGGCCGGACGAGCAGTACTTC.

The V and J genes are TRBV10-3 and TRBJ1-2, with TRBD1 matching over 7 bases. The length of the CDR3 is 15 residues. In germline, CDR1 is ENHRY, CDR2 SYGVKD. The V segment lost 6 bases and the J segment 4 bases; nucleotides outside the gene matches: 11. The CDR3 reads CAISEIQGGVYGYTF. In DNA form, the CDR3 reads TGTGCCATCAGCGAGATTCAGGGGGGTGTCTATGGCTACACCTTC.

Ten or more counts support this clonotype. The V and J genes are TRBV27 and TRBJ2-2; D remains unclear. CDR1 and CDR2 from the germline V gene are MNHEY and SMNVEV (reference sequence). Trimming took 5 bases from V and 0 from J, leaving 7 bases between them. The CDR3 consists of 14 residues. The CDR3 loop is CASSESTNTGELFF. The CDR3 region has the DNA TGTGCCAGCAGTGAGAGTACGAACACCGGGGAGCTGTTTTTT.

The V and J genes are TRBV5-1 and TRBJ2-5, with D possibly matching TRBD1 (6 bases). Trimming cost V 2 bases and J 6 bases, with 17 bases left between them. The CDR3 totals 15 residues. Germline V lookup: CDR1 SGHRS, CDR2 YFSETQ. The CDR3 spells CASSLIYRDIQTQYF. Here the CDR3 DNA reads TGCGCCAGCAGCTTAATTTACCGGGACATACAGACCCAGTACTTC.

The table lists this clonotype with a few counts. The rearrangement joins TRBV6-5 to TRBJ1-1; D is perhaps TRBD1 (6 bases). Germline V CDR1 and CDR2: MNHEY, SVGAGI. CDR3 length: 14 residues. V lost 2 bases, J lost 2 bases, and 9 bases lay in between. In nucleotides, the CDR3 is TGTGCCAGCAGTTACCGACAGGAAAACACTGAAGCTTTCTTT. It codes for CASSYRQENTEAFF.

This clonotype appeared a few times. This sequence joins TRBV5-6 and TRBJ2-1; 14 bases map to TRBD2. The CDR3 has 17 amino acids. Germline CDR1 reads SGHDT; CDR2 reads YYEEEE. The V gene end was trimmed by 0 bases and the J gene end by 6 bases; junction bases not matched to a gene: 5. The CDR3: CASSLGTSGGLSNEQFF. The CDR3 DNA follows: TGTGCCAGCAGCTTGGGGACTAGCGGGGGGTTATCCAATGAGCAGTTCTTC.

This chain joins TRBV5-1 and TRBJ1-1; 9 nucleotides match TRBD1. This CDR3 is built from 15 residues. Germline V CDR1 and CDR2: SGHRS, YFSETQ. V trimming: 4 bases; J trimming: 4 bases; junction bases outside the gene matches: 8. The CDR3 region is CASSIQGAWFTEAFF. CDR3 DNA: TGCGCCAGCAGCATACAGGGGGCTTGGTTCACTGAAGCTTTCTTT.

This clonotype has just a few counts. This sequence joins TRBV20-1 and TRBJ2-5; the match to TRBD1 covers 10 bases. The CDR3 totals 19 residues. The germline V gene has CDR1 DFQATT and CDR2 SNEGSKA (reference sequence). Trimming cost V 5 bases and J 5 bases; bases outside gene matches: 23. The CDR3 here is CSAFLPTGGWSGPRETQYF. DNA for the CDR3: TGCAGTGCTTTCCTACCGACAGGGGGCTGGAGCGGCCCCCGGGAGACCCAGTACTTC.

This clonotype was counted between two and nine times. For the CDR3, the DNA is TGTGCCAGCAGCAAAGCGTCCAGGGGCTACGAGCAGTACTTC. Translating gives CASSKASRGYEQYF. V is TRBV21-1 and J is TRBJ2-7; the D call of TRBD1 is as the table states it, not checked on the DNA. TRBV21-1 represents a pseudogene. The CDR3 runs to 14 residues.

The chain has TRBV29-1 and TRBJ2-7; D uncertain. Germline V lookup: CDR1 SQVTM, CDR2 ANQGSEA. The V end lost 5 bases, the J end lost 4 bases, and 6 bases lay between the germline ends. The CDR3 is 10 amino acids. The CDR3 DNA reads TGCAGCGTTTTAGGTTACGAGCAGTACTTC. It codes for CSVLGYEQYF.

A few counts support this clonotype. The V gene is TRBV15, the J gene TRBJ2-3; the D call may be TRBD1 or TRBD2 (5 bases each). The CDR3 sequence is 16 residues long. The germline CDR1 and CDR2 sequences are LNHNV and YYDKDF (reference sequence). V lost 0 bases and J lost 1, with 11 bases in between. CDR3 sequence reads: CATSRDSRDRTDTQYF. The CDR3 DNA sequence: TGTGCCACCAGCAGAGATTCCCGGGACCGCACAGATACGCAGTATTTT.

This chain connects TRBV28 to TRBJ2-2, with 7 bases lining up with TRBD2. Germline V gene data show CDR1 as MDHEN and CDR2 as SYDVKM. J gave up 5 bases and V 4 bases, and 19 bases lay outside the gene matches. The CDR3 is 19 residues long. In DNA, the CDR3 is TGTGCCAGCAGTTGGCGGTGGCGGGACTATCAGACCCAAACCGGGGAGCTGTTTTTT. Its translation: CASSWRWRDYQTQTGELFF. Full variable domain (remainder filled in from reference TRBV28 and TRBJ2-2): DVKVTQSSRYLVKRTGEKVFLECVQDMDHENMFWYRQDPGLGLRLIYFSYDVKMKEKGDIPEGYSVSREKKERFSLILESASTNQTSMYLCASSWRWRDYQTQTGELFFGEGSRLTVL.

V and J are TRBV4-1 and TRBJ1-4; D unresolved. The germline V and J ends were trimmed by 1 base and 7 bases, with 16 bases remaining between them. The germline gives CDR1 MGHRA, CDR2 YSYEKL. This CDR3 is 16 amino acids long. The CDR3 protein is CASSQVVPFFREKLFF. CDR3 DNA sequence: TGCGCCAGCAGCCAAGTTGTCCCATTCTTCCGTGAAAAACTGTTTTTT.

The chain recombines TRBV7-2 with TRBJ2-1; D is unclear. V was shortened by 4 bases and J by 6 bases, with 16 bases between the two germline ends. The germline V gene has CDR1 SGHTA and CDR2 FQGNSA. This CDR3 is built from 15 residues. The CDR3 DNA reads TGTGCCAGCAGCTCCCCTACTGGGTATCCCAATGAGCAGTTCTTC. As protein: CASSSPTGYPNEQFF.

This clonotype was found a few times. The J gene is TRBJ2-1, the V gene TRBV30; D is possibly TRBD2 (5 bases). The CDR3 spans 14 residues. V lost 4 bases to trimming and J lost 0 bases, with 10 bases between them. Germline-derived CDR1 and CDR2 are GTSNPN and SVGIG (reference sequence). The CDR3 DNA reads as TGTGCCTGGATTCCTGGGAGCTCCTACAATGAGCAGTTCTTC. Translating gives CAWIPGSSYNEQFF.

This clonotype was found many times. The V and J genes are TRBV5-1 and TRBJ2-7; unclear D gene. V gave up 2 bases and J gave up 4 bases, with 10 bases separating them. Germline V CDR1 and CDR2: SGHRS, YFSETQ. The CDR3 has 13 residues. The CDR3 DNA reads as TGCGCCAGCAGCTTAACACCCTCTTACGAGCAGTACTTC. As protein: CASSLTPSYEQYF.